Presented here are 18 T cell receptor beta chains from one specimen sequenced in a study of cytomegalovirus exposure and HLA in healthy donors. This PCR relied on a set of 60 Vbeta primers and 13 Jbeta primers. The assay was immunoSEQ multiplex PCR, and TCRdb's table has in-frame clones only and misses some. The table shows around 200,000 clones, with about 83% occurring only once. What was sequenced was PBMCs. These receptors came from a man between 40 and 49 years old in good health and CMV-seronegative.

The V gene is TRBV27, the J gene TRBJ2-3; D remains ambiguous. Germline CDR1 is MNHEY and CDR2 is SMNVEV (reference sequence). The CDR3 totals 15 residues. V shed 2 bases and J shed 0 bases, with 9 bases lying between them. The CDR3 DNA reads TGTGCCAGCAGTTTAATGACAACTAGCACAGATACGCAGTATTTT. It codes for CASSLMTTSTDTQYF.

This rearrangement joins TRBV6-1 to TRBJ1-2, with D possibly matching TRBD1 (5 bases). Deletions cut 4 bases from V and 0 bases from J, with 12 bases between. This CDR3 region has 15 residues. Germline values: CDR1 MNHNS, CDR2 SASEGT. The CDR3: CASSVMDKSNYGYTF. The CDR3 nucleotides are TGTGCCAGCAGTGTAATGGACAAGTCTAACTATGGCTACACCTTC.

J is TRBJ2-5 and V is TRBV2; 13 positions agree with TRBD2. The better agreement between TRBJ2-7 and the DNA end casts doubt on the J call. Germline CDR1 SNHLY, CDR2 FYNNEI. The length of the CDR3 is 15 residues. The CDR3 region is CASSGGLAGVHEQYF. CDR3 bases: TGTGCCAGCAGTGGAGGACTAGCGGGAGTTCACGAGCAGTACTTC.

This sequence joins TRBV6-5 and TRBJ1-1; D gene uncertain. V lost 5 bases, J lost 0 bases, and 7 bases lay in between. Germline V lookup: CDR1 MNHEY, CDR2 SVGAGI. There are 13 residues in the CDR3. This chain's CDR3 is CASSPGMNTEAFF. DNA of the CDR3: TGTGCCAGCAGTCCCGGGATGAACACTGAAGCTTTCTTT.

V and J are TRBV10-3 and TRBJ2-7; a weak D match, TRBD2 (7 bases). This CDR3 has 15 amino acids. Germline V lookup: CDR1 ENHRY, CDR2 SYGVKD. The V and J ends lost 0 bases and 3 bases respectively, with 12 bases between them. CDR3 DNA sequence: TGTGCCATCAGTGAGTCGAAGGGGGGGTTCTACGAGCAGTACTTC. Amino acid sequence: CAISESKGGFYEQYF.

The genes are TRBV10-3 and TRBJ1-2; a possible D gene is TRBD1 (5 bases). Germline V gene data show CDR1 as ENHRY and CDR2 as SYGVKD. Trimming took 0 bases from V and 0 from J, leaving 14 bases between them. This CDR3 region has 17 residues. The CDR3 bases are TGTGCCATCAGTGAGTCGATCCCCGACAGACCTAACTATGGCTACACCTTC. Translating it yields CAISESIPDRPNYGYTF.

The chain joins TRBV7-2 to TRBJ1-1, with D possibly TRBD1 on 5 matching bases. The CDR3 has 13 residues. V lost 7 bases and J 11 bases, leaving 20 bases between the germline ends. The germline V gene has CDR1 SGHTA and CDR2 FQGNSA. CDR3 amino acids: CASTPTGRERAFF. CDR3 nucleotide sequence: TGTGCCAGCACCCCCACGGGGCGGGAAAGGGCTTTCTTT.

The rearrangement links TRBV2 to TRBJ1-2, with 11 positions matching TRBD1. The CDR3 sequence is 12 residues long. The trim removed 7 bases at V and 10 bases at J, leaving 5 bases unmatched. Germline loops: CDR1 SNHLY, CDR2 FYNNEI. The CDR3 DNA follows: TGTGCCAGCATGGGGACAGGGGGGTACTACACCTTC. Its protein product is CASMGTGGYYTF.

The rearrangement links TRBV6-7 to TRBJ2-7; a weak D match, TRBD1 (5 bases). TRBV6-7 is marked as an open reading frame, function uncertain. Trimming removed 6 bases from V and 7 bases from J, with 19 bases in between. The CDR3 length is 14 residues. The CDR3 nucleotides are TGTGCCAGCAGGCCTAGGGATGGGGCGTGTGAGCAGTACTTC. Its protein is CASRPRDGACEQYF.

The chain links TRBV27 to TRBJ2-7; 14 bases align to TRBD2. This CDR3 has 14 residues. J lost 4 bases, V lost 5 bases, and 1 base had no gene match. In germline, CDR1 is MNHEY, CDR2 SMNVEV (reference sequence). The CDR3 coding sequence is TGTGCCAGCAGTCGACTAGCGGGGGGGTACGAGCAGTACTTC. Translating it yields CASSRLAGGYEQYF.

The rearrangement uses TRBV19 and TRBJ1-5; D gene unclear. V lost 3 bases and J lost 10, with 13 bases in between. This CDR3 has 13 residues. CDR1 and CDR2 (germline): LNHDA, SQIVND (reference sequence). The CDR3 DNA sequence: TGTGCCAGTAGTATCGGAGAGGGAGGACCCCAGCATTTT. Its protein is CASSIGEGGPQHF. The full variable domain, its missing parts supplied by reference TRBV19 and TRBJ1-5, is DGGITQSPKYLFRKEGQNVTLSCEQNLNHDAMYWYRQDPGQGLRLIYYSQIVNDFQKGDIAEGYSVSREKKESFPLTVTSAQKNPTAFYLCASSIGEGGPQHFGDGTRLSIL.

The chain employs TRBV12-5 and TRBJ2-1; 9 bases agree with TRBD2. The germline V gene has CDR1 LGHNT and CDR2 FRNRAP. Trimming cost V 6 bases and J 13 bases; bases outside gene matches: 7. The CDR3 spans 12 residues. CDR3 nucleotide sequence: TGTGCTAGTGGCCCTGGCGGGAGGGACCAGTTCTTC. It specifies CASGPGGRDQFF.

Regarding this clone: Its ends do not fully match the called genes, so a read error is possible. The V gene is TRBV2, the J gene TRBJ2-7, with 11 bases lining up with TRBD2. CDR1 SNHLY and CDR2 FYNNEI come from the germline V gene. The CDR3 runs to 15 residues. CDR3 sequence: CASREGGGLADEQYF. In nucleotides, the CDR3 is TGTGCCAGCAGGGAAGGCGGGGGACTAGCGGACGAGCAGTACTTC.

The rearrangement links TRBV6-5 to TRBJ2-5; maybe TRBD2 (5 bases). The CDR3 length is 13 residues. The V end was cut by 8 bases, the J end by 7 bases, with 17 bases between. Germline V gene sequence: CDR1 MNHEY, CDR2 SVGAGI. The CDR3: CASGEGSRGTQYF. The CDR3 region has the DNA TGTGCCAGCGGGGAAGGGAGCCGAGGGACCCAGTACTTC.

A single count supports this clone. The V call is TRBV13, the J call TRBJ2-1; 7 nucleotides match TRBD1. The CDR3 covers 16 residues. Germline V gene lookup returns CDR1 PRHDT and CDR2 FYEKMQ (reference sequence). J lost 6 bases, V lost 5 bases, and 13 bases had no gene match. The CDR3 bases are TGTGCCAGCAGCGCTCGGGGAGACAGGGTGGTCAATGAGCAGTTCTTC. Translating gives CASSARGDRVVNEQFF.

Written as DNA, the CDR3 is TGTGCCAGCAGTTTGGAGGGATTGGGGTACAATGAGCAGTTCTTC. This sequence encodes CASSLEGLGYNEQFF. The V call is TRBV27, the J call TRBJ2-1, with D perhaps TRBD2 (6 bases). CDR1 and CDR2 from the germline V gene are MNHEY and SMNVEV (reference sequence). V lost 3 bases and J 4 bases, leaving 13 bases between the germline ends. The CDR3 is 15 residues long.

This chain joins TRBV7-2 and TRBJ1-6; the match to TRBD1 covers 7 bases. V lost 6 bases to trimming and J lost 4 bases; unmatched junction nucleotides: 6. Germline assignment: CDR1 SGHTA and CDR2 FQGNSA. This CDR3 has 15 residues. The CDR3 DNA reads as TGTGCCAGCAGGGCTGGGACAGAGTATAATTCACCCCTCCACTTT. Protein product: CASRAGTEYNSPLHF.

The V gene is TRBV9, the J gene TRBJ2-7, with TRBD1 matching 7 bases. Germline trimming cut 3 bases from V and 1 base from J; bases unmatched to any gene: 4. The V gene's germline CDR1 is SGDLS and CDR2 YYNGEE. The CDR3 extends over 14 amino acids. This CDR3 is CASSAATGSYEQYF. The DNA of the CDR3 is TGTGCCAGCAGCGCAGCGACAGGGTCCTACGAGCAGTACTTC.